These 25 T cell receptor beta chains share one sample of origin, sequenced in a study of T cell responses to AZD1222 COVID-19 vaccine. The repertoire was sequenced with immunoSEQ multiplex PCR; TCRdb's copy has only in-frame clones and lacks some. The repertoire includes about 45,000 clones, around 80% of them detected once, and under 20% sits in the top ten. The sample in question was peripheral blood, obtained 28 days after the second AZD1222 dose. These receptors originate from an adult who received the AZD1222 COVID-19 vaccine.

V and J are TRBV18 and TRBJ2-5, with 9 bases that match TRBD1. CDR3 length equals 14 residues. Germline loops: CDR1 KGHSH, CDR2 LQKENI. Trimming removed 4 bases from V and 2 bases from J; junction bases left unmatched: 2. The CDR3 sequence: CASSRTGEQETQYF. The DNA for the CDR3 is TGTGCCAGCTCACGGACAGGGGAGCAAGAGACCCAGTACTTC.

This chain links TRBV11-2 with TRBJ2-5; D not certain. CDR3 length: 12 amino acids. Germline V CDR1 and CDR2: SGHAT, FQNNGV. V lost 0 bases to trimming and J lost 5 bases, with 4 bases between them. For the CDR3, the DNA is TGTGCCAGCAGCTTAGATCGGGAGACCCAGTACTTC. This translates into CASSLDRETQYF.

This chain uses TRBV6-5 with TRBJ2-7; 9 bases are a match to TRBD1. Germline CDR1 is MNHEY and CDR2 is SVGAGI. V shed 4 bases, J shed 0 bases, and the junction held 1 base outside the gene matches. The length of the CDR3 is 14 residues. For the CDR3, the DNA is TGTGCCAGCAGTTCGACAGGGGGCTCCTACGAGCAGTACTTC. This gives the protein CASSSTGGSYEQYF.

This clone was observed a single time. V is TRBV19 and J is TRBJ2-2, with a possible D match to TRBD1 (5 bases). The germline V gene has CDR1 LNHDA and CDR2 SQIVND (reference sequence). The CDR3 length is 15 residues. With 5 bases removed from V and 2 bases from J, the gap between germline ends came to 12 bases. Written as DNA, the CDR3 is TGTGCCAGTAGTCTAACGACAGATAACACCGGGGAGCTGTTTTTT. This sequence encodes CASSLTTDNTGELFF. Looking up the rest from reference TRBV19 and TRBJ2-2 gives the full variable domain: DGGITQSPKYLFRKEGQNVTLSCEQNLNHDAMYWYRQDPGQGLRLIYYSQIVNDFQKGDIAEGYSVSREKKESFPLTVTSAQKNPTAFYLCASSLTTDNTGELFFGEGSRLTVL.

This chain joins TRBV7-3 and TRBJ2-5; no reliable D call. Germline CDR1 is SGHTA and CDR2 is FQGTGA. This CDR3 region has 15 residues. Trimming removed 2 bases at V and 5 bases at J, with 15 bases between. CDR3 loop: CASSLGPGLVETQYF. CDR3 bases: TGTGCCAGCAGCTTAGGTCCAGGTTTAGTTGAGACCCAGTACTTC.

Worth noting for this clone: This specimen includes other DNA sequences encoding the same CDR3. This chain links TRBV12-3 or TRBV12-4 with TRBJ1-1; the D gene is possibly TRBD1 (6 bases). This CDR3 has 13 amino acids. Trimming removed 4 bases from V and 4 bases from J, with 10 bases in between. CDR3: CASSSQGGTEAFF. DNA of the CDR3: TGTGCCAGCAGTTCTCAAGGGGGCACTGAAGCTTTCTTT.

The chain is built from TRBV9 and TRBJ2-7; D is uncertain. The V end lost 3 bases, the J end lost 0 bases, and 7 bases lay between the germline ends. The CDR3 totals 13 residues. Germline-derived CDR1 and CDR2 are SGDLS and YYNGEE. In DNA form, the CDR3 reads TGTGCCAGCAGCGCCGCCCCCTCCTACGAGCAGTACTTC. Translating gives CASSAAPSYEQYF.

The chain is built from TRBV6-1 and TRBJ1-5; 9 bases agree with TRBD1. CDR1 and CDR2 from the germline V gene are MNHNS and SASEGT. The CDR3 is 16 residues long. The trim removed 4 bases at V and 1 base at J, leaving 5 bases unmatched. The CDR3 nucleotides are TGTGCCAGCAGTGTTGGGACAGGGTGGAGCAATCAGCCCCAGCATTTT. Its protein product is CASSVGTGWSNQPQHF.

This chain uses TRBV19 with TRBJ1-5, with unresolved D. The CDR3 length is 14 residues. The V gene's germline CDR1 is LNHDA and CDR2 SQIVND (reference sequence). V lost 5 bases and J 2 bases, leaving 10 bases between the germline ends. DNA for the CDR3: TGTGCCAGTAGTCTTCCGGGAGGCAATCAGCCCCAGCATTTT. Translated, it gives CASSLPGGNQPQHF.

This chain joins TRBV6-5 and TRBJ2-5; D might be TRBD1 (5 bases). CDR1 and CDR2 (germline): MNHEY, SVGAGI. The length of the CDR3 is 13 residues. Trimming removed 6 bases at V and 4 bases at J, with 12 bases between. The CDR3 coding sequence is TGTGCCAGCAGGTTCAGGGTCGGAGAGACCCAGTACTTC. Protein product: CASRFRVGETQYF.

The chain combines TRBV5-4 with TRBJ1-2, with D possibly matching TRBD1 (6 bases). Germline V CDR1 and CDR2: SGHNT, YYREEE (reference sequence). V was shortened by 7 bases and J by 1 base, with 8 bases between the two germline ends. This CDR3 has 12 amino acids. CDR3 residues: CASGQSNYGYTF. The CDR3 bases are TGTGCCAGCGGACAGAGTAACTATGGCTACACCTTC.

V is TRBV28 and J is TRBJ1-4; D may be TRBD1 (5 bases). Per germline, CDR1 MDHEN and CDR2 SYDVKM. V was trimmed by 4 bases and J by 6 bases, leaving 6 bases between them. This CDR3 is 12 amino acids long. This CDR3 reads CASSSTDEKLFF. CDR3 coding DNA: TGTGCCAGCAGTTCGACAGATGAAAAACTGTTTTTT.

The chain carries TRBV5-1 and TRBJ2-3, with D hard to call. The V end was cut by 4 bases, the J end by 4 bases, with 10 bases between. Looked up from germline, CDR1 is SGHRS and CDR2 is YFSETQ. The CDR3 is 13 residues long. CDR3 amino acids: CASSPSGADTQYF. The DNA of the CDR3 is TGCGCCAGCAGCCCTAGTGGGGCAGATACGCAGTATTTT.

The rearrangement uses TRBV28 and TRBJ2-7; 8 nucleotides align to TRBD2. The CDR3 contains 17 residues. Germline V gene sequence: CDR1 MDHEN, CDR2 SYDVKM. The V gene end was trimmed by 2 bases and the J gene end by 2 bases; junction bases not matched to a gene: 11. This CDR3 is CASSLVPHSGLAYEQYF. The DNA of the CDR3 is TGTGCCAGCAGTTTAGTCCCCCACTCGGGACTAGCCTACGAGCAGTACTTC.

The chain uses TRBV28 and TRBJ2-7, with D unresolved. The V gene lost 1 base and the J gene lost 2 bases, with 12 bases spanning the gap. Germline values: CDR1 MDHEN, CDR2 SYDVKM. This CDR3 is built from 15 residues. CDR3 coding DNA: TGTGCCAGCAGTTTATCGCCCGGTATGGCCTACGAGCAGTACTTC. This translates into CASSLSPGMAYEQYF.

This chain uses TRBV10-3 with TRBJ2-3; the match to TRBD2 covers 7 bases. The ends lost 10 bases at V and 2 bases at J; junction bases unmatched: 9. Germline values: CDR1 ENHRY, CDR2 SYGVKD. This CDR3 region has 14 residues. The CDR3 coding sequence is TGTGCCAGGGGACCGGGGGGACCCACAGATACGCAGTATTTT. This sequence encodes CARGPGGPTDTQYF.

In this sample, this clone turned up once. V is TRBV6-5 and J is TRBJ1-1; no clear D gene. The V and J ends lost 0 bases and 4 bases respectively, with 9 bases between them. Germline V lookup: CDR1 MNHEY, CDR2 SVGAGI. There are 14 residues in the CDR3. This CDR3 reads CASSYSGSGTEAFF. CDR3 nucleotides: TGTGCCAGCAGTTACTCGGGGTCGGGCACTGAAGCTTTCTTT.

The rearrangement links TRBV7-9 to TRBJ2-3, with a tentative D call TRBD2 (5 bases). CDR1 is SEHNR, CDR2 FQNEAQ, per germline (reference sequence). V was pared by 7 bases and J by 5 bases, with 7 bases between. The CDR3 extends over 11 amino acids. This CDR3 is CASTSGDTQYF. CDR3 DNA sequence: TGTGCCAGCACCAGCGGAGATACGCAGTATTTT.

This chain uses TRBV7-9 with TRBJ1-5; TRBD1 agrees at 7 bases. The CDR3 has 15 residues. Germline V gene sequence: CDR1 SEHNR, CDR2 FQNEAQ (reference sequence). Losses at the gene ends were 4 bases for V and 0 bases for J; bases not matched to a gene: 3. Here the CDR3 DNA reads TGTGCCAGCAGCTCCGGGACAGCTAGCAATCAGCCCCAGCATTTT. This encodes CASSSGTASNQPQHF.

This chain connects TRBV9 to TRBJ2-7; a possible D gene is TRBD1 (6 bases). There are 13 residues in the CDR3. CDR1 SGDLS and CDR2 YYNGEE come from the germline V gene. V lost 0 bases to trimming and J lost 6 bases, with 10 bases between them. CDR3 protein: CASSVAEQGEQYF. CDR3 sequence (DNA): TGTGCCAGCAGCGTAGCTGAACAGGGCGAGCAGTACTTC.

This sequence joins TRBV5-1 and TRBJ1-1, with D possibly matching TRBD1 (6 bases). In germline, CDR1 is SGHRS, CDR2 YFSETQ. This CDR3 comprises 11 residues. V lost 7 bases and J 4 bases, leaving 8 bases between the germline ends. CDR3 DNA sequence: TGCGCCAGCCGACAGGCCACTGAAGCTTTCTTT. Its protein product is CASRQATEAFF.

The V and J genes are TRBV7-9 and TRBJ1-2, with a tentative D call TRBD1 (6 bases). The germline V and J ends were trimmed by 1 base and 0 bases, with 9 bases remaining between them. CDR1 is SEHNR, CDR2 FQNEAQ, per germline (reference sequence). CDR3 size: 15 residues. The CDR3 spells CASSLGTAANYGYTF. The CDR3 DNA is TGTGCCAGCAGCTTAGGGACAGCTGCTAACTATGGCTACACCTTC. Filled out from reference TRBV7-9 and TRBJ1-2, the complete variable domain reads DTGVSQNPRHKITKRGQNVTFRCDPISEHNRLYWYRQTLGQGPEFLTYFQNEAQLEKSRLLSDRFSAERPKGSFSTLEIQRTEQGDSAMYLCASSLGTAANYGYTFGSGTRLTVV.

J is TRBJ2-7 and V is TRBV7-9, with no clear D. V lost 7 bases and J 3 bases, leaving 7 bases between the germline ends. CDR1 and CDR2 (germline): SEHNR, FQNEAQ (reference sequence). The CDR3 has 11 amino acids. CDR3 sequence: CASTDHYEQYF. The CDR3 bases are TGTGCCAGCACAGACCACTACGAGCAGTACTTC.

This rearrangement joins TRBV4-1 to TRBJ2-7; 11 bases are a match to TRBD2. The CDR3 covers 17 residues. J lost 4 bases, V lost 3 bases, and 11 bases had no gene match. CDR1 and CDR2 (germline): MGHRA, YSYEKL. As DNA, the CDR3 is TGCGCCAGCAGCCACGGTAGCGGGGGGGCCAATCGGTACGAGCAGTACTTC. Amino acid sequence: CASSHGSGGANRYEQYF.

DNA of the CDR3: TGTGCCAGCACTTCTCCGCGGGGGGGCATGGAGACCCAGTACTTC. It codes for CASTSPRGGMETQYF. The J gene is TRBJ2-5, the V gene TRBV6-5; TRBD2 matches 9 bases. Trimming removed 7 bases from V and 5 bases from J; junction bases left unmatched: 11. The CDR3 is 15 amino acids. Germline lookup yields CDR1 MNHEY and CDR2 SVGAGI.